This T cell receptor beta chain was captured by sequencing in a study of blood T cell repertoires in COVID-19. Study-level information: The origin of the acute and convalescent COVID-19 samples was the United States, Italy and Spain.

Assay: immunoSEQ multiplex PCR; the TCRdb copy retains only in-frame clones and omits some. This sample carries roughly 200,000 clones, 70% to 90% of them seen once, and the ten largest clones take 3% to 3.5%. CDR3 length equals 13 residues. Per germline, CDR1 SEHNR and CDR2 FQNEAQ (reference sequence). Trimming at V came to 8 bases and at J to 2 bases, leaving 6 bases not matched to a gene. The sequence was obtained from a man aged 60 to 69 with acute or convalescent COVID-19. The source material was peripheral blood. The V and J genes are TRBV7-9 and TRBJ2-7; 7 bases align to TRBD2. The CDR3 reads CASASGVAYEQYF. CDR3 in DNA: TGTGCCAGCGCAAGCGGGGTGGCCTACGAGCAGTACTTC.